This T cell receptor beta chain was identified during a study of CD8+ T cells in alopecia areata. As to this clone: Its cognate antigen is unknown.

The treatment: oral pan-JAK inhibitor, 5-10 mg twice daily. RNA was isolated and reverse transcribed to cDNA, the sequencing template. TCRdb's copy holds only in-frame clones and misses some; the assay was immunoSEQ multiplex PCR. This sample has more than 200,000 clones, with less than 50% found just once. Study results and limitations: Higher clonality and more expanded CD8+ clones appeared in lesional than normal scalp.

Germline assignment: CDR1 WNHNN and CDR2 SYGVQD (reference sequence). The CDR3 extends over 14 amino acids. V lost 6 bases and J 3 bases, leaving 11 bases between the germline ends. The receptor was isolated from a human donor with alopecia areata. The rearrangement uses TRBV10-1 and TRBJ2-2; D remains unclear. This specimen consisted of CD4+ T cells sorted from blood, obtained at approximately week 36, from a patient treated with tofacitinib. CDR3 loop: CASRQVYDTGELFF. CDR3 DNA sequence: TGCGCCAGCAGGCAGGTCTACGACACCGGGGAGCTGTTTTTT.